This passage covers 2 T cell receptor beta chains from one sample sequenced in a study of siplizumab effects on memory and regulatory T cells. Produced via immunoSEQ multiplex PCR; TCRdb's table is partial and in-frame only. The data contain 100,000 or so clones, about 92% of them singletons. The sample consisted of CD4+ T cells sorted from blood. The receptor source for this set is a human donor in good health.

The J gene is TRBJ1-1, the V gene TRBV2; no clear D gene. Trimming took off 7 bases at V and 1 base at J, with 7 bases between the two ends. Germline lookup yields CDR1 SNHLY and CDR2 FYNNEI. CDR3 length: 12 amino acids. CDR3 sequence reads: CASIPGNTEAFF. The DNA of the CDR3 is TGTGCCAGCATCCCAGGGAACACTGAAGCTTTCTTT.

The J gene is TRBJ1-2, the V gene TRBV5-5, with TRBD1 identical over 12 bases. The V segment lost 4 bases and the J segment 8 bases; nucleotides outside the gene matches: 9. Germline V lookup: CDR1 SGHKS, CDR2 YYEKEE (reference sequence). The CDR3 runs to 15 residues. The CDR3 reads CASSPRDRGLGGYTF. CDR3 in DNA: TGTGCCAGCAGCCCACGGGACAGGGGGCTTGGAGGCTACACCTTC.